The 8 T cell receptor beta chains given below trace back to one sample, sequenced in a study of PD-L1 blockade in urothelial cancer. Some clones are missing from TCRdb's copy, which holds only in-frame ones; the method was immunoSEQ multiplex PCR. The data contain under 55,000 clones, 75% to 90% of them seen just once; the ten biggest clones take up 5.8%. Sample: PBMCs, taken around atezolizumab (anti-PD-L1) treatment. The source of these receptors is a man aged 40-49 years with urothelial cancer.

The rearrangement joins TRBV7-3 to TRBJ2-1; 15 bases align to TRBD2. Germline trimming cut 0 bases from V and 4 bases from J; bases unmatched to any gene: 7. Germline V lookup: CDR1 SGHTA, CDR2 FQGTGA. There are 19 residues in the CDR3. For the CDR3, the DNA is TGTGCCAGCAGCTTAACCGGACTAGCGGGAGGGCCACTTTACAATGAGCAGTTCTTC. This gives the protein CASSLTGLAGGPLYNEQFF.

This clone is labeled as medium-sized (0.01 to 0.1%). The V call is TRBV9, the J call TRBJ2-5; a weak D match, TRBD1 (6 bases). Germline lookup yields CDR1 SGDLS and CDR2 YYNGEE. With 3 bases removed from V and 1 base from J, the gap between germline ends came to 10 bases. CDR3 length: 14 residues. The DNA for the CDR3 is TGTGCCAGCAGCGGGGGCAGGGGCCAAGAGACCCAGTACTTC. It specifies CASSGGRGQETQYF.

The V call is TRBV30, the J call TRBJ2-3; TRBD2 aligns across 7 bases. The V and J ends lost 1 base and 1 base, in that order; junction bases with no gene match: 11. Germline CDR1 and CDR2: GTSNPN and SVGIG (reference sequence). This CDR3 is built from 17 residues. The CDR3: CAWSGAGLADRTDTQYF. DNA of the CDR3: TGTGCCTGGAGTGGCGCCGGGCTAGCGGACCGCACAGATACGCAGTATTTT.

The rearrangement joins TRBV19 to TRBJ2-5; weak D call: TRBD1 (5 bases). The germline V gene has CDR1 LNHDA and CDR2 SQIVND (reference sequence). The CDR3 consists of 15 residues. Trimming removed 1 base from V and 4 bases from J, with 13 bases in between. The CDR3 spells CASSIASGPRETQYF. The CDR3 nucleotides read TGTGCCAGTAGTATAGCCTCAGGGCCGAGAGAGACCCAGTACTTC.

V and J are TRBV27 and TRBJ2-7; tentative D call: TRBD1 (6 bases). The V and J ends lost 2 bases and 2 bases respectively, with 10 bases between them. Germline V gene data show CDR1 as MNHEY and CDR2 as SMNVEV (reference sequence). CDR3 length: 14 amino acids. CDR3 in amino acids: CASSLGDKAYEQYF. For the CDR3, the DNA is TGTGCCAGCAGTTTAGGGGACAAAGCCTACGAGCAGTACTTC.

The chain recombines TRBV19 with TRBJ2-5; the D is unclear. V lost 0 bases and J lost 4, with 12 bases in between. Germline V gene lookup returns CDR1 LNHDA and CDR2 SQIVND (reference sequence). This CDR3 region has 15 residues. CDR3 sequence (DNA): TGTGCCAGTAGTATAGATCCTTCTGGGCCAGAGACCCAGTACTTC. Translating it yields CASSIDPSGPETQYF.

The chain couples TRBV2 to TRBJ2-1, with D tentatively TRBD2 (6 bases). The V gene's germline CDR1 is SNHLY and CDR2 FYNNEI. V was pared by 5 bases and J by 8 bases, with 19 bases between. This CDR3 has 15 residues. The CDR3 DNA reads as TGTGCCAGCAGTTCGAGGAGGGAGAGACCCGATGAGCAGTTCTTC. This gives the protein CASSSRRERPDEQFF.

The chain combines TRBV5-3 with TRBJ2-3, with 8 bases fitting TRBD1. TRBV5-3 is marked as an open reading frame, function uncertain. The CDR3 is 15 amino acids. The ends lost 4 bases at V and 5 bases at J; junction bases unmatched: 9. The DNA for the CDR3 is TGTGCCAGAAGCGATCCGGGACAGGCGGTAGATACGCAGTATTTT. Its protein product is CARSDPGQAVDTQYF.